A single T cell receptor (beta chain) is shown here with its context. Sequencing was performed with immunoSEQ multiplex PCR; in TCRdb, only in-frame clones are kept and a portion is missing. The sample consists of approximately 250,000 clones, 83% of them appearing once. The entry originates in a study of blood T cell repertoires in COVID-19. The germline V gene encodes CDR1 LNHNV and CDR2 YYDKDF (reference sequence). The CDR3 runs 13 residues. The germline V and J ends were trimmed by 3 bases and 6 bases, with 9 bases remaining between them. V usage is TRBV15 and J usage is TRBJ1-3; no clear D gene. The receptor comes from a human donor in a cohort sampled during active COVID-19. The sample consisted of peripheral blood. In DNA form, the CDR3 reads TGTGCCACCAGCAGGCGCCCGTCAAACACCATATATTTT. Protein product: CATSRRPSNTIYF. Based on the CDR3 plus reference TRBV15 and TRBJ1-3, the full variable domain is DAMVIQNPRYQVTQFGKPVTLSCSQTLNHNVMYWYQQKSSQAPKLLFHYYDKDFNNEADTPDNFQSRRPNTSFCFLDIRSPGLGDTAMYLCATSRRPSNTIYFGEGSWLTVV.